This T cell receptor beta chain appears in the sequencing data of a study of identical twins. Whole-study results and caveats: Models predicted less out-of-frame TCR alpha sharing in monozygotic twins than was found.

V was shortened by 0 bases and J by 0 bases, with 9 bases between the two germline ends. Germline loops: CDR1 LGHDT, CDR2 YNNKEL (reference sequence). The CDR3 consists of 15 residues. TCRdb analysed the 5' RACE reads with MiXCR anew, one entry per CDR3 protein. The top ten clones hold roughly 4% of a sample with about 730,000 distinct CDR3 sequences, 21% of them seen once. This clonotype has a count of ten or more. Its antigen is unknown. Separately, the same data were catalogued under a study of T cells expressing NK-cell markers.

This receptor was taken from a woman aged 18-29 years in good health. The chain carries TRBV3-1 and TRBJ2-7; D unclear. The sequenced sample consisted of PBMCs. The CDR3 here is CASSQDWRYSYEQYF. The CDR3 nucleotides read TGTGCCAGCAGCCAAGATTGGCGATACTCCTACGAGCAGTACTTC.